This T cell receptor beta chain was sequenced in a study of cytomegalovirus exposure and HLA in healthy donors. CDR1 MNHEY and CDR2 SVGAGI come from the germline V gene. Between the trimmed V and J ends, which lost 5 bases and 3 bases, there was a span of 11 bases. The CDR3 is 13 residues long. PCR used 60 Vbeta primers and 13 Jbeta primers. Only in-frame clones appear in the TCRdb table, and some are missing; sequencing was by immunoSEQ multiplex PCR. The sample lists about 250,000 clones; around 90% were seen once. This receptor was obtained from a girl aged 2-10 years in good health and CMV-seronegative. The sequenced sample consisted of PBMCs. The rearrangement links TRBV6-5 to TRBJ2-7; D is perhaps TRBD1 (6 bases). Here the CDR3 DNA reads TGTGCCAGCAGTCGAACAGGGTACTACGAGCAGTACTTC. Residues: CASSRTGYYEQYF.